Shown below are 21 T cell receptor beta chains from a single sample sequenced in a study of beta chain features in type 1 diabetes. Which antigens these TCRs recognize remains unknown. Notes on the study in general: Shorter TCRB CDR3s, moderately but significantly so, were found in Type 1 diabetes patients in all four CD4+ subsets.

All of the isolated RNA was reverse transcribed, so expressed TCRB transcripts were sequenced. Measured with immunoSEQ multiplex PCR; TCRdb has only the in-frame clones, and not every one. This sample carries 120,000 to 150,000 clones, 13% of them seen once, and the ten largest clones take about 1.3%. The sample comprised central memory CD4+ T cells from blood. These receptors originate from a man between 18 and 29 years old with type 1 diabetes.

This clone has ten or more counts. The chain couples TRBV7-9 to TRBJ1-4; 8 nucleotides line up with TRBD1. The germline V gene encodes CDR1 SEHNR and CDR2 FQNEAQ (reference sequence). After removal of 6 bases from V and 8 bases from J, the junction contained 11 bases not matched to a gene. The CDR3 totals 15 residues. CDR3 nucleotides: TGTGCCAGCAGGCCGCAAGGTGGACAGGGAGAAAAACTGTTTTTT. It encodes CASRPQGGQGEKLFF.

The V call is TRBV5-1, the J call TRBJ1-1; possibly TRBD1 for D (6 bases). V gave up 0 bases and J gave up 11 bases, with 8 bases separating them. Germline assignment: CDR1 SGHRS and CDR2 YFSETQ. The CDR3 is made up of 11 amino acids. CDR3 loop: CASSLDRAAFF. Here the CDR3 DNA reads TGCGCCAGCAGCTTGGACAGGGCTGCTTTCTTT.

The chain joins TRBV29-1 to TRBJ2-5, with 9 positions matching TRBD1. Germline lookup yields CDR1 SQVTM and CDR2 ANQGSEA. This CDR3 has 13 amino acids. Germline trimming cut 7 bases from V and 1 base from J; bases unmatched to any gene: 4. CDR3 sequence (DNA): TGCAGCGGGACAGGGGTTGGCCAAGAGACCCAGTACTTC. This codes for CSGTGVGQETQYF.

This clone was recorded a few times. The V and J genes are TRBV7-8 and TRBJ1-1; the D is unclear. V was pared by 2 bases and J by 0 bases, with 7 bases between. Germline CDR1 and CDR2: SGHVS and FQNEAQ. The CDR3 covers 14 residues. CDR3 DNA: TGTGCCAGCAGCTTACAAAGCATGAACACTGAAGCTTTCTTT. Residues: CASSLQSMNTEAFF.

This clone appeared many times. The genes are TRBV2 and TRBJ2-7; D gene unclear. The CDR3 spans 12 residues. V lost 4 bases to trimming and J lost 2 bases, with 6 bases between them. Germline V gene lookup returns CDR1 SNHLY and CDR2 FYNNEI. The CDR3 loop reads CASSVQAYEQYF. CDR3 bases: TGTGCCAGCAGTGTCCAGGCCTACGAGCAGTACTTC.

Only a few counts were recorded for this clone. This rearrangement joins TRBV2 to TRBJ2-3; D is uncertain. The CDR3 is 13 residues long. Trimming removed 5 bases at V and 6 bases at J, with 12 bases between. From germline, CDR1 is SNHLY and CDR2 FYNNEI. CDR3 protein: CASSWSVSDTQYF. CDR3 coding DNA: TGTGCCAGCAGTTGGTCAGTATCTGATACGCAGTATTTT.

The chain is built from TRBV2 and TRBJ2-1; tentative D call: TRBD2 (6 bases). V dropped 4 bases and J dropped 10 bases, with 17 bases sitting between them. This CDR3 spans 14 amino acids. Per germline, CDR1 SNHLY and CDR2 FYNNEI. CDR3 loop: CASSGGTSPGEQFF. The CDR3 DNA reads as TGTGCCAGCAGTGGAGGGACTTCCCCGGGGGAGCAGTTCTTC.

Written as DNA, the CDR3 is TGTGCCAGCAGCGTAGCCCCCCAGGAGGGGTACGAGCAGTACTTC. It yields the protein CASSVAPQEGYEQYF. The chain couples TRBV9 to TRBJ2-7, with a possible D match to TRBD2 (6 bases). Germline V gene data show CDR1 as SGDLS and CDR2 as YYNGEE. This CDR3 spans 15 amino acids. V was clipped by 0 bases and J by 4 bases, with 14 bases between them.

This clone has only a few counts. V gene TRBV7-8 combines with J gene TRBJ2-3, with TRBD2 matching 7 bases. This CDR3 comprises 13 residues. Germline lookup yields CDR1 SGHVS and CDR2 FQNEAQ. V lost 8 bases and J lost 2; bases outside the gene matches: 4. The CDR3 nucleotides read TGTGCCAGCTCCGGGACTATCACAGATACGCAGTATTTT. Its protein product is CASSGTITDTQYF.

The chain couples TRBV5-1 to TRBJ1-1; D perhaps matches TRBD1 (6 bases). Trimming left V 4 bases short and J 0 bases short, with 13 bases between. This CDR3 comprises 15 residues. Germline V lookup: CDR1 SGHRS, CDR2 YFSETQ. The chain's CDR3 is CASSNPQGLNTEAFF. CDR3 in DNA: TGCGCCAGCAGCAACCCACAGGGCCTGAACACTGAAGCTTTCTTT.

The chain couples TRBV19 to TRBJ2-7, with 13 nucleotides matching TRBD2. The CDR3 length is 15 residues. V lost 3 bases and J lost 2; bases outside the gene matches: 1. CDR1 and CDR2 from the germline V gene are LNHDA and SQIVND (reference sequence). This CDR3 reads CASSIGTSGTYEQYF. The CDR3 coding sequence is TGTGCCAGTAGTATCGGGACTAGCGGGACCTACGAGCAGTACTTC.

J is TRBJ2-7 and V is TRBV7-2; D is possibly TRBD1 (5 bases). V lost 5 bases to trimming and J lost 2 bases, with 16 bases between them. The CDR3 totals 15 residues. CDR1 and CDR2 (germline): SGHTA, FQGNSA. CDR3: CASSPTSTATYEQYF. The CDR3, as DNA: TGTGCCAGCAGCCCCACCTCGACAGCAACCTACGAGCAGTACTTC.

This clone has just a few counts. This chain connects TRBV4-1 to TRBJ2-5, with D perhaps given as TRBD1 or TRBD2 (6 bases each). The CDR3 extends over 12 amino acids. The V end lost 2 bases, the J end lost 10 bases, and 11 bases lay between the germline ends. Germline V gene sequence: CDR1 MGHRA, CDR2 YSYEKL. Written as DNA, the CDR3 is TGCGCCAGCAGCCAAAGGGGGGATCGCCAGTACTTC. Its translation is CASSQRGDRQYF.

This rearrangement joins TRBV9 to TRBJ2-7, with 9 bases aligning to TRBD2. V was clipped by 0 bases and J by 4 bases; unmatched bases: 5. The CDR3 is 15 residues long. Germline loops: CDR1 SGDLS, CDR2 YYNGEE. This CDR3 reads CASSVGSGGIYEQYF. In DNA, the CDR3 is TGTGCCAGCAGCGTAGGCAGCGGGGGGATATACGAGCAGTACTTC.

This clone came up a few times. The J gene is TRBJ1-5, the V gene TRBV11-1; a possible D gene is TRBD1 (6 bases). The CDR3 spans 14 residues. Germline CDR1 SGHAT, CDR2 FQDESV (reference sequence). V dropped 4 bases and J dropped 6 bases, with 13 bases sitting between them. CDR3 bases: TGTGCCAGCAGCTCAAACAGGGTGGGTCAGCCCCAGCATTTT. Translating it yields CASSSNRVGQPQHF.

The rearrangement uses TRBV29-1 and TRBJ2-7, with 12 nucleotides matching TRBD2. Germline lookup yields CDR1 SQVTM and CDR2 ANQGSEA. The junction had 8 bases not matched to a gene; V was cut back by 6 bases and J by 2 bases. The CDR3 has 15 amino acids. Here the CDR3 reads CSVPKLAGGTYEQYF. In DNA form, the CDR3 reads TGCAGCGTCCCGAAACTAGCGGGGGGTACCTACGAGCAGTACTTC.

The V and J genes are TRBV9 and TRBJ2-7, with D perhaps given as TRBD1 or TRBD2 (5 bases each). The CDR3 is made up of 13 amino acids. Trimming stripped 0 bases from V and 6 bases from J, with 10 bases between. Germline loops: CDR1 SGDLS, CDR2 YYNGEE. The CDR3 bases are TGTGCCAGCAGCGTAGCCTATGGGGGCGAGCAGTACTTC. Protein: CASSVAYGGEQYF.

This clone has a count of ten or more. The CDR3 here is CAISESGTGIADTQYF. For the CDR3, the DNA is TGTGCCATCAGTGAGTCCGGGACAGGGATCGCAGATACGCAGTATTTT. The rearrangement joins TRBV10-3 to TRBJ2-3, with 9 bases matching TRBD1. Trimming at V came to 0 bases and at J to 4 bases, leaving 5 bases not matched to a gene. This CDR3 is 16 amino acids long. CDR1 is ENHRY, CDR2 SYGVKD, per germline.

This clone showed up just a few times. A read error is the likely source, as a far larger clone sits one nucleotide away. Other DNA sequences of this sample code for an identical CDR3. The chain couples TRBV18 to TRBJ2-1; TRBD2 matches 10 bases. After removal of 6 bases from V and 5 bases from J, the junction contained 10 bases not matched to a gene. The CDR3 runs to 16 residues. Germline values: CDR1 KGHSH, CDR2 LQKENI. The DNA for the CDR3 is TGTGCCAGCTCCCGGGGAGCGGGGGGGCGAGACAATGAGCAGTTCTTC. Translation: CASSRGAGGRDNEQFF. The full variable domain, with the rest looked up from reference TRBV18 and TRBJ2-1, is NAGVMQNPRHLVRRRGQEARLRCSPMKGHSHVYWYRQLPEEGLKFMVYLQKENIIDESGMPKERFSAEFPKEGPSILRIQQVVRGDSAAYFCASSRGAGGRDNEQFFGPGTRLTVL.

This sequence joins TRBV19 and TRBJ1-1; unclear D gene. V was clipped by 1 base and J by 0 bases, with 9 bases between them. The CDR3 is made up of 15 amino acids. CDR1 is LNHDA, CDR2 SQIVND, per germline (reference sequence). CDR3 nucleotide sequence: TGTGCCAGTAGTATAGTTAACAGAGTGAACACTGAAGCTTTCTTT. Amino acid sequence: CASSIVNRVNTEAFF.

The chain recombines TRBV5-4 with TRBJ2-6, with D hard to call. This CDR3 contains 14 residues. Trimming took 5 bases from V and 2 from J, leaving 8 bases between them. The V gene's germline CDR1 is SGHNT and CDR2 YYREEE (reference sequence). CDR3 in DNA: TGTGCCAGCAGGGGCACAGCTGGGGCCAACGTCCTGACTTTC. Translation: CASRGTAGANVLTF.